Following are 8 T cell receptor beta chains from one sample sequenced in a study of T cells in Graves' hyperthyroidism and ophthalmopathy. Researchers took RNA transcripts and amplified the TCR beta CDR3 regions from them. Initially, a first-round RT-PCR of the TCR CDR3 employed the HTBI primer set. TCRdb independently ran MiXCR on the multiplex PCR reads; one entry per CDR3 protein. The table lists about 840,000 distinct CDR3 sequences, about two fifths of them singletons. Sequenced material: blood. These receptors all come from a young man with Graves' hyperthyroidism.

V usage is TRBV10-3 and J usage is TRBJ1-1, with unresolved D. CDR1 is ENHRY and CDR2 is SYGVKD in the germline V gene. The CDR3 runs 13 residues. Trimming took 4 bases from V and 1 from J, leaving 7 bases between them. This CDR3 reads CAISVRENTEAFF. CDR3 bases: TGTGCCATCAGTGTTCGGGAGAACACTGAAGCTTTCTTT.

This sequence joins TRBV11-1 and TRBJ1-2; 7 positions match TRBD1. Trimming took 3 bases from V and 7 from J; bases not matched to a gene: 8. The germline V gene has CDR1 SGHAT and CDR2 FQDESV (reference sequence). The CDR3 sequence is 14 residues long. CDR3 nucleotide sequence: TGTGCCAGCAGCTTCGGGGGACAGATCTCTGGCTACACCTTC. Its translation: CASSFGGQISGYTF.

This clonotype came up a few times. V usage is TRBV12-3 or TRBV12-4 and J usage is TRBJ1-2; 8 bases agree with TRBD1. J lost 0 bases, V lost 4 bases, and 4 bases had no gene match. This CDR3 is 15 amino acids long. CDR3 sequence (DNA): TGTGCCAGCAGTTCCGGACAGGGAACTAACTATGGCTACACCTTC. Translating it yields CASSSGQGTNYGYTF.

This clonotype came up a few times. The chain is built from TRBV7-8 and TRBJ2-5, with TRBD2 matching over 9 bases. Per germline, CDR1 SGHVS and CDR2 FQNEAQ. Trimming removed 5 bases from V and 2 bases from J; junction bases left unmatched: 3. The CDR3 spans 14 residues. The CDR3 bases are TGTGCCAGCAGCGAACTAGCGGGTCAAGAGACCCAGTACTTC. Translating it yields CASSELAGQETQYF.

This clonotype has a handful of counts. The V call is TRBV11-2, the J call TRBJ1-3; no clear D gene. The germline V gene encodes CDR1 SGHAT and CDR2 FQNNGV. This CDR3 spans 15 amino acids. V lost 6 bases to trimming and J lost 0 bases, with 12 bases between them. The CDR3 region has the DNA TGTGCCAGCAGTGAGACGTTCTACTCTGGAAACACCATATATTTT. The encoded protein is CASSETFYSGNTIYF.

The rearrangement joins TRBV29-1 to TRBJ1-2, with D hard to call. V gave up 0 bases and J gave up 0 bases, with 5 bases separating them. This CDR3 is built from 13 residues. Germline assignment: CDR1 SQVTM and CDR2 ANQGSEA. The CDR3 sequence: CSVEEATNYGYTF. The CDR3 nucleotides are TGCAGCGTTGAAGAGGCCACTAACTATGGCTACACCTTC.

For the CDR3, the DNA is TGTGCCAGCAGTCCCAGGGGCTTCGACTATGGCTACACCTTC. Its protein product is CASSPRGFDYGYTF. The J gene is TRBJ1-2, the V gene TRBV12-3 or TRBV12-4; TRBD1 might be the D (6 bases). V gave up 5 bases and J gave up 3 bases, with 13 bases separating them. The CDR3 runs to 14 residues.

J is TRBJ1-1 and V is TRBV6-1; 8 bases fit TRBD1. The CDR3 length is 15 residues. Trimming took 7 bases from V and 5 from J; bases not matched to a gene: 12. Germline CDR1 MNHNS, CDR2 SASEGT. CDR3 sequence: CASTQRQGFGTEAFF. The CDR3, as DNA: TGTGCCAGCACCCAGAGACAGGGGTTCGGGACTGAAGCTTTCTTT.